These T cell receptor beta chains were read from a single sample in a study of T cells in Graves' hyperthyroidism and ophthalmopathy. TCRdb used MiXCR to reprocess the multiplex PCR reads, holding one entry per CDR3 protein. The sample lists around 350,000 distinct CDR3 sequences; over 15% were seen once. The sample comprised blood. These receptors were obtained from a woman under 30 with Graves' hyperthyroidism. CDR3s include the opening cysteine and the closing phenylalanine or tryptophan. A D gene is named only where the DNA matches it firmly. Some rows mark clone size as missing; the rest say once, few, many or name a class of expanded clone.

v_call	j_call	clone_size	d_call	cdr3_aa	cdr3_nt
TRBV6-1	TRBJ1-5	many	-	CASSRSQWGKDQPQHF	TGTGCCAGCAGTCGATCCCAGTGGGGAAAGGATCAGCCCCAGCATTTT
TRBV6-1	TRBJ1-1	few	-	CASSESRNTEAFF	TGTGCCAGCAGTGAGAGCAGGAACACTGAAGCTTTCTTT
TRBV7-3	TRBJ2-7	many	TRBD2	CASSISGGSSYEQYF	TGTGCCAGCAGCATTAGCGGGGGGAGCTCCTACGAGCAGTACTTC
TRBV12-3/TRBV12-4	TRBJ1-2	-	-	CASSLSPNYGYTF	TGTGCCAGCAGTTTAAGTCCTAACTATGGCTACACCTTC
TRBV28	TRBJ1-1	many	-	CASSLTSWGGRGTEAFF	TGTGCCAGCAGTCTTACCTCTTGGGGGGGTAGGGGCACTGAAGCTTTCTTT
TRBV4-1	TRBJ1-2	few	-	CASSQRDGGYGYTF	TGCGCCAGCAGCCAACGGGACGGGGGCTATGGCTACACCTTC
TRBV6-2/TRBV6-3	TRBJ2-6	-	-	CASIMDQGASGANVLTF	TGTGCCAGCATCATGGACCAGGGAGCATCTGGGGCCAACGTCCTGACTTTC
TRBV20-1	TRBJ1-3	many	TRBD1	CSAVQGARGNTIYF	TGCAGTGCTGTACAGGGGGCGAGAGGAAACACCATATATTTT
TRBV29-1	TRBJ2-5	many	TRBD2	CSTPLTSGGTQETQYF	TGCAGCACACCACTTACTAGCGGGGGGACACAAGAGACCCAGTACTTC
TRBV28	TRBJ2-5	-	TRBD2	CASSAIPRLAGGETQYF	TGTGCCAGCAGTGCCATACCCCGACTAGCGGGGGGGGAGACCCAGTACTTC
TRBV7-3	TRBJ1-1	-	-	CASSFGLSTEAFF	TGTGCCAGCAGCTTTGGATTGAGCACTGAAGCTTTCTTT
TRBV12-3/TRBV12-4	TRBJ1-1	-	TRBD1	CASSWQDRETEAFF	TGTGCCAGCAGTTGGCAGGACAGGGAAACTGAAGCTTTCTTT
TRBV30	TRBJ1-1	many	-	CAWSVEYYTEAFF	TGTGCCTGGAGTGTTGAGTATTACACTGAAGCTTTCTTT
TRBV4-1	TRBJ1-5	-	-	CASSQIGGLQPQHF	TGCGCCAGCAGCCAAATTGGGGGGCTTCAGCCCCAGCATTTT
TRBV6-1	TRBJ1-1	many	TRBD1	CASSADRVVTEAFF	TGTGCCAGCAGTGCCGACAGGGTGGTAACTGAAGCTTTCTTT
TRBV20-1	TRBJ2-7	many	TRBD1	CSARKGAYYYEQYF	TGCAGTGCTAGAAAGGGGGCGTACTACTACGAGCAGTACTTC
TRBV27	TRBJ1-1	-	-	CASSPWAGDTEAFF	TGTGCCAGCAGTCCATGGGCAGGGGACACTGAAGCTTTCTTT
TRBV11-2	TRBJ1-5	many	-	CASSPQGRALNQPQHF	TGTGCCAGCAGCCCACAGGGCCGGGCCCTCAATCAGCCCCAGCATTTT
TRBV7-8	TRBJ1-2	many	-	CASSYRTGSGYTF	TGTGCCAGCAGCTACCGTACGGGGAGCGGCTACACCTTC
TRBV28	TRBJ1-1	few	TRBD1	CASSGDRGDLVNTEAFF	TGTGCCAGCAGTGGGGACAGGGGAGATTTGGTGAACACTGAAGCTTTCTTT
TRBV4-1	TRBJ2-7	many	-	CASSQGTRAYEQYF	TGCGCCAGCAGCCAAGGGACACGGGCCTACGAGCAGTACTTC
TRBV2	TRBJ2-5	few	TRBD2	CASKERGAGQETQYF	TGTGCCAGCAAGGAGCGGGGGGCCGGTCAAGAGACCCAGTACTTC
TRBV6-2/TRBV6-3	TRBJ1-1	-	-	CASSLDFLSEAFF	TGTGCCAGCAGCCTGGATTTTCTATCGGAAGCTTTCTTT
TRBV18	TRBJ1-1	many	-	CASSPTTANTEAFF	TGTGCCAGCTCACCAACAACAGCGAACACTGAAGCTTTCTTT
TRBV27	TRBJ2-5	many	TRBD2	CACSLREGIWETQYF	TGTGCCTGCAGTTTAAGGGAGGGTATTTGGGAGACCCAGTACTTC
TRBV6-1	TRBJ2-5	many	-	CASSVRLLETQYF	TGTGCCAGCAGTGTTCGGTTGCTGGAGACCCAGTACTTC
TRBV20-1	TRBJ2-7	many	-	CSARRGAWEQYF	TGCAGTGCTAGGCGAGGGGCGTGGGAGCAGTACTTC
TRBV12-3/TRBV12-4	TRBJ1-2	many	-	CASSSRGLVYGYTF	TGTGCCAGCAGCAGCCGAGGGCTTGTTTACGGCTACACCTTC
TRBV30	TRBJ2-7	many	-	CAWSAGDYEQYF	TGTGCCTGGAGTGCTGGGGACTACGAGCAGTACTTC
TRBV28	TRBJ2-7	many	-	CASSLRVAYEQYF	TGTGCCAGCAGTTTACGAGTAGCCTACGAGCAGTACTTC
TRBV12-3/TRBV12-4	TRBJ2-5	many	TRBD2	CASSPSGGRQETQYF	TGTGCCAGCAGTCCTAGCGGGGGGAGGCAAGAGACCCAGTACTTC
TRBV9	TRBJ2-7	many	-	CASSVEGSSSYEQYF	TGTGCCAGCAGCGTAGAGGGCAGCTCGAGCTACGAGCAGTACTTC
TRBV5-1	TRBJ1-4	many	TRBD1	CASSTQGANNEKLFF	TGCGCCAGCAGCACGCAGGGGGCGAATAATGAAAAACTGTTTTTT
TRBV6-1	TRBJ2-7	many	TRBD2	CASSVGLAGGEQYF	TGTGCCAGCAGTGTGGGACTAGCGGGGGGCGAGCAGTACTTC
TRBV12-3/TRBV12-4	TRBJ2-2	many	-	CASRGADTGELFF	TGTGCCAGTAGAGGGGCGGACACCGGGGAGCTGTTTTTT
TRBV10-2	TRBJ1-2	-	TRBD1	CASSESATGGPDTF	TGCGCCAGCAGTGAGTCAGCCACAGGGGGCCCAGACACCTTC
TRBV5-5	TRBJ2-5	many	-	CASSLLGNQETQYF	TGTGCCAGCAGCTTGCTGGGGAATCAAGAGACCCAGTACTTC
TRBV6-1	TRBJ1-5	many	-	CASSGVYSNQPQHF	TGTGCCAGCAGCGGGGTGTATAGCAATCAGCCCCAGCATTTT
TRBV28	TRBJ2-7	many	-	CASSLAGNEQYF	TGTGCCAGCAGTTTAGCAGGGAACGAGCAGTACTTC
TRBV24-1	TRBJ1-6	many	-	CATIQGTNSPLHF	TGTGCCACCATCCAGGGAACTAATTCACCCCTCCACTTT
TRBV6-2/TRBV6-3	TRBJ2-5	-	TRBD1	CASSSTGLRETQYF	TGTGCCAGCAGTTCGACAGGGCTCCGAGAGACCCAGTACTTC
TRBV29-1	TRBJ2-2	-	-	CSTATGSTGELFF	TGCAGCACCGCAACAGGAAGCACCGGGGAGCTGTTTTTT
TRBV12-3/TRBV12-4	TRBJ2-7	many	TRBD1	CASSLWDRFPEQYF	TGTGCCAGCAGTTTGTGGGACAGGTTCCCCGAGCAGTACTTC
TRBV5-4	TRBJ2-2	many	-	CASSLLRGGNTGELFF	TGTGCCAGCAGCTTGCTTAGGGGAGGGAACACCGGGGAGCTGTTTTTT
TRBV7-9	TRBJ2-5	many	-	CASSWKEETQYF	TGTGCCAGCAGCTGGAAGGAAGAGACCCAGTACTTC
TRBV4-1	TRBJ2-7	once	-	CASSPGSLSSYEQYF	TGCGCCAGCAGCCCCGGGTCCCTGAGCTCCTACGAGCAGTACTTC
TRBV20-1	TRBJ1-5	many	-	CSARDSRVSNQPQHF	TGCAGTGCTAGAGATTCCAGGGTCTCAAATCAGCCCCAGCATTTT
TRBV9	TRBJ1-2	many	-	CASRTGSGYTF	TGTGCCAGCAGGACCGGGAGTGGCTACACCTTC
TRBV29-1	TRBJ1-1	-	-	CSVQGRDTEAFF	TGCAGCGTGCAGGGGAGGGACACTGAAGCTTTCTTT
TRBV11-2	TRBJ2-7	many	-	CASSLLGQYEQYF	TGTGCCAGCAGCCTACTGGGACAATACGAGCAGTACTTC
TRBV11-2	TRBJ1-5	many	-	CASSLVYSNQPQHF	TGTGCCAGCAGCTTAGTTTACAGCAATCAGCCCCAGCATTTT